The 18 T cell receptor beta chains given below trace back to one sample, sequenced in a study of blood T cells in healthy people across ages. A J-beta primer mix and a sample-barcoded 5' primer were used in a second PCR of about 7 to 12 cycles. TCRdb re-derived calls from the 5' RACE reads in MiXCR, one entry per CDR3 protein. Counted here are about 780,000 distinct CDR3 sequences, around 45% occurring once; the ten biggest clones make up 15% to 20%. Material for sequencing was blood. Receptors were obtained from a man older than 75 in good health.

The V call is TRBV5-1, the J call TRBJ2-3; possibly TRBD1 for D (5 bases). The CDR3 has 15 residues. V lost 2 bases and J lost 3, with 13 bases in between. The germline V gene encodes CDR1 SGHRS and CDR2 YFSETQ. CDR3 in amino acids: CASSFLKGATDTQYF. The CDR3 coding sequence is TGCGCCAGCAGCTTCCTGAAAGGGGCTACAGATACGCAGTATTTT.

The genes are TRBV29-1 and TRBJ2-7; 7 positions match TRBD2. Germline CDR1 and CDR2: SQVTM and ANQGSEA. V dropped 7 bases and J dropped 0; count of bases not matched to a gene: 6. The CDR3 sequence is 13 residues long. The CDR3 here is CSATGTTSYEQYF. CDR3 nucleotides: TGCAGCGCTACCGGGACTACCTCCTACGAGCAGTACTTC.

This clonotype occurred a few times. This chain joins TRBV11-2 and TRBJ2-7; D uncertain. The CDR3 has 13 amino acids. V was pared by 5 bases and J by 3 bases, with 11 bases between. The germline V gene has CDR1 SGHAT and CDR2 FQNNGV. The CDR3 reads CASSIGFYYEQYF. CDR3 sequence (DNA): TGTGCCAGCAGCATTGGCTTCTACTACGAGCAGTACTTC.

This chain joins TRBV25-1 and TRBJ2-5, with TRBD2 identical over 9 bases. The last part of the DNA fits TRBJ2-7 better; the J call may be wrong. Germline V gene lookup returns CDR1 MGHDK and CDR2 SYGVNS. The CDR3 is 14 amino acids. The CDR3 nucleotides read TGTGCCAGCAGTGAAGACGTTAGCGGGAGCGAGCAGTACTTC. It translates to CASSEDVSGSEQYF.

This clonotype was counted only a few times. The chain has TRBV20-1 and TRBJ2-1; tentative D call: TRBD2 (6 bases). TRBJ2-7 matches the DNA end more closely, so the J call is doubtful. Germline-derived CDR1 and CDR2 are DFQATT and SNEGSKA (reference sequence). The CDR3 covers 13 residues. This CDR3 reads CSASGSGEREQYF. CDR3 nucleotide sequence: TGCAGTGCTAGTGGTTCGGGAGAAAGGGAGCAGTACTTC.

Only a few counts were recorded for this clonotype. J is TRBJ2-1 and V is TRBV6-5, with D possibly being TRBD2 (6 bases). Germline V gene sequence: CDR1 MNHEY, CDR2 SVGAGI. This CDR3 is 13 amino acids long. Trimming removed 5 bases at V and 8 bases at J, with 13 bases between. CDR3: CASSTRLVHEQFF. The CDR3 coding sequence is TGTGCCAGCAGTACGCGACTAGTACATGAGCAGTTCTTC.

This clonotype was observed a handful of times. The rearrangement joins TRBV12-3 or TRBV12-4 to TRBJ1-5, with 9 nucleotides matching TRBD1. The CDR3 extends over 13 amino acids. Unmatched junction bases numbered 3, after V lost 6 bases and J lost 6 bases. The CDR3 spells CASRGQGSQPQHF. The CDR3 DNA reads TGTGCCAGCAGAGGACAGGGGAGTCAGCCCCAGCATTTT.

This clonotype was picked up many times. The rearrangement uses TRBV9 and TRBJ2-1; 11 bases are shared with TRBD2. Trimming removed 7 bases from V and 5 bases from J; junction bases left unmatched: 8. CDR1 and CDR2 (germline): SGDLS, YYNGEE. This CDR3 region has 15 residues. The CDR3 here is CASAMTSGKNNEQFF. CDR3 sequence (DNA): TGTGCCAGCGCCATGACTAGCGGGAAAAACAATGAGCAGTTCTTC.

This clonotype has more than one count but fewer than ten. The CDR3 loop is CASSLSSSGTITDTQYF. In DNA, the CDR3 is TGTGCCAGCAGTTTATCTAGTAGCGGGACAATCACAGATACGCAGTATTTT. V gene TRBV12-3 or TRBV12-4 combines with J gene TRBJ2-3; 8 bases are a match to TRBD2. V gave up 2 bases and J gave up 2 bases; unmatched junction bases: 9. The CDR3 is 17 residues long.

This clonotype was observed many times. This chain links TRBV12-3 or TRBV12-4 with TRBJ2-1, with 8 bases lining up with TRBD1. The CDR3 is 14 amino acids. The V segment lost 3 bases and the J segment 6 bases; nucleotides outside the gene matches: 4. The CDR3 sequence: CASSFGTGLNEQFF. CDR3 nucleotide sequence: TGTGCCAGCAGTTTCGGGACAGGTCTCAATGAGCAGTTCTTC.

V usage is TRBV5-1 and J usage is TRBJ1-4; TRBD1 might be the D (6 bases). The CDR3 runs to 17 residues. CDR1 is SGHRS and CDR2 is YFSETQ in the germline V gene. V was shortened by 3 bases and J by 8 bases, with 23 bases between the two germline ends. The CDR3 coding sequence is TGCGCCAGCAGCTACTCCCTAGGGGAGGGGGAGAAGGAAAAACTGTTTTTT. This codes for CASSYSLGEGEKEKLFF.

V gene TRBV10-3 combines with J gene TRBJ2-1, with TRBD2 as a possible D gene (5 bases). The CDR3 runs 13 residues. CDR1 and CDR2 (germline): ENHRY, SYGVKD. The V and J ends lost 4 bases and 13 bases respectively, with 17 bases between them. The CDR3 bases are TGTGCCATCAGTGCCGATCCCGGGGAGACCCAGTTCTTC. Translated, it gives CAISADPGETQFF.

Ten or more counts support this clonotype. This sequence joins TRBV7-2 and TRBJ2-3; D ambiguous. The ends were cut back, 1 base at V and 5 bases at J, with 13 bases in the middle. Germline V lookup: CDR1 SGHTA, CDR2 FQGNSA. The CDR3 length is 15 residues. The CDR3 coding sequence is TGTGCCAGCAGCTTAGGTACCCCCTTTGGAGATACGCAGTATTTT. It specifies CASSLGTPFGDTQYF.

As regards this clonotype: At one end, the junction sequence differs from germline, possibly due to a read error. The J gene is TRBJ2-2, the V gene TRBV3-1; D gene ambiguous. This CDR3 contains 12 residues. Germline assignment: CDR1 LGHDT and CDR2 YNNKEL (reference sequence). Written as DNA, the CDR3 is TGTGCCAGCAGCAAAGACATCGGGGAGCTGTTTTTT. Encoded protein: CASSKDIGELFF. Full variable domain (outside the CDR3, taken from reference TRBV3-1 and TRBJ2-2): DTAVSQTPKYLVTQMGNDKSIKCEQNLGHDTMYWYKQDSKKFLKIMFSYNNKELIINETVPNRFSPKSPDKAHLNLHINSLELGDSAVYFCASSKDIGELFFGEGSRLTVL.

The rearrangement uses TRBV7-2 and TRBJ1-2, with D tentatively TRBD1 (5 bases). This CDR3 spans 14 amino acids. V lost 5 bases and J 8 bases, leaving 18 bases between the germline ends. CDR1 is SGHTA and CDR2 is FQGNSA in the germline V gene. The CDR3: CASSPRVGVRGYTF. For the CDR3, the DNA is TGTGCCAGCAGCCCCAGAGTGGGGGTCCGGGGCTACACCTTC.

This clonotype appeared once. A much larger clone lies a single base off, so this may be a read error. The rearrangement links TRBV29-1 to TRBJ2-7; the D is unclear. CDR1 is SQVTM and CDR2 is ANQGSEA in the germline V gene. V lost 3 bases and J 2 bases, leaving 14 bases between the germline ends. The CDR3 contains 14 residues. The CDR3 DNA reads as TGCAGCGTTGAGGGCCCCGACCGTGCCTACGAGCAGTACTTC. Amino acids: CSVEGPDRAYEQYF.

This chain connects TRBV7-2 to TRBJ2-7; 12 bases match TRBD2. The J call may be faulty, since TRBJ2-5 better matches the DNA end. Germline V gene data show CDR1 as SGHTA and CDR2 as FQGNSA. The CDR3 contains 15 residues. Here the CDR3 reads CASSSRTSGTETQYF. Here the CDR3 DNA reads TGTGCCAGCAGCTCCAGGACTAGCGGGACAGAGACCCAGTACTTC.

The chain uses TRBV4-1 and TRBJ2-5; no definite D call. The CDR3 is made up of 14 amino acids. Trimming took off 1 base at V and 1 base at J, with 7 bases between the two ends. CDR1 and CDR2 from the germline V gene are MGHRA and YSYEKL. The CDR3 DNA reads TGCGCCAGCAGCCAAGCTAGGAGCCAAGAGACCCAGTACTTC. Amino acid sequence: CASSQARSQETQYF.